The clone carrying this TCR beta chain was counted only a few times. Antigen unknown. The data derive from a study of beta chain features in type 1 diabetes. At the level of the study: Researchers looked at around 100 million sorted cells across all samples.

Trimming removed 5 bases from V and 1 base from J, with 21 bases in between. This CDR3 region has 17 residues. Germline V gene sequence: CDR1 SQVTM, CDR2 ANQGSEA. Study-wide points: Equally in patients and controls, PCR might preferentially amplify shorter templates. Naive, central memory and Treg TCRB repertoires appeared more alike in patients than in healthy donors. Researchers report that Type 1 diabetes patients had moderately but significantly shorter TCRB CDR3s across all four CD4+ subsets.

The investigators reverse transcribed all of the isolated RNA, so they sequenced expressed TCRB transcripts. Only in-frame clones appear in the TCRdb table, and some are missing; sequencing was by immunoSEQ multiplex PCR. Among fewer than 450,000 clones listed, approximately 15% were seen once. The TCR was taken from a woman aged 18-30 years with type 1 diabetes. Sequenced sample: naive CD4+ T cells from blood. V is TRBV29-1 and J is TRBJ2-4; tentatively, D is TRBD1 (5 bases). The CDR3 sequence is CSVLGQGTRLAKNIQYF. The CDR3 DNA reads TGCAGCGTTTTGGGGCAGGGAACGCGACTGGCCAAAAACATTCAGTACTTC.